One and the same sample provided the 21 T cell receptor beta chains below, sequenced in a study of T-cell memory formation after mild COVID-19. TCRdb used MiXCR to reprocess the 5' RACE reads, holding one entry per CDR3 protein. The sample shows about 440,000 distinct CDR3 sequences, 20% of them seen only once. Sequencing used PBMCs or a T cell subset sorted from them (not recorded which). These receptors were obtained from an adult woman who had mild COVID-19 (a few samples of this study predate the infection). Cell type and time point are not known.

This clonotype was found a few times. The chain couples TRBV29-1 to TRBJ2-3; D perhaps matches TRBD2 (8 bases). Germline CDR1 is SQVTM and CDR2 is ANQGSEA. This CDR3 is 18 amino acids long. V was trimmed by 3 bases and J by 4 bases, leaving 26 bases between them. As DNA, the CDR3 is TGCAGCGTTGAGGGTGACAGGGATATTCGACTAGCGCCAGATACGCAGTATTTT. Protein sequence: CSVEGDRDIRLAPDTQYF.

The chain is built from TRBV24-1 and TRBJ1-1; D unresolved. The CDR3 contains 14 residues. Germline V gene lookup returns CDR1 KGHDR and CDR2 SFDVKD. V shed 5 bases and J shed 2 bases, with 11 bases lying between them. The CDR3 is CATSGHGSNTEAFF. CDR3 sequence (DNA): TGTGCCACCAGTGGACATGGTTCTAACACTGAAGCTTTCTTT.

V is TRBV5-1 and J is TRBJ1-4; 7 nucleotides line up with TRBD1. The CDR3 is made up of 16 amino acids. Germline trimming cut 4 bases from V and 0 bases from J; bases unmatched to any gene: 6. The germline V gene has CDR1 SGHRS and CDR2 YFSETQ. The CDR3 spells CASSLGQKTTNEKLFF. CDR3 DNA: TGCGCCAGCAGCCTGGGACAGAAAACAACTAATGAAAAACTGTTTTTT.

The chain links TRBV12-3 or TRBV12-4 to TRBJ1-4; D gene unclear. V gave up 1 base and J gave up 10 bases, with 22 bases separating them. This CDR3 contains 17 residues. CDR3 DNA sequence: TGTGCCAGCAGTTTAGTTGGCAGTATCCGGGAAAGGAGAAAACTGTTTTTT. Encoded protein: CASSLVGSIRERRKLFF.

The CDR3 reads CASSRVGADTQYF. Here the CDR3 DNA reads TGTGCCAGCAGTCGAGTAGGGGCAGATACGCAGTATTTT. The chain has TRBV6-5 and TRBJ2-3; tentative D call: TRBD1 (5 bases). Trimming took off 5 bases at V and 4 bases at J, with 10 bases between the two ends. This CDR3 is 13 amino acids long. Germline CDR1 reads MNHEY; CDR2 reads SVGAGI.

There are many counts of this clonotype. The V and J genes are TRBV6-2 or TRBV6-3 and TRBJ1-1; weak D call: TRBD1 (5 bases). Between the trimmed V and J ends, which lost 2 bases and 5 bases, there was a span of 9 bases. Germline values: CDR1 MNHEY, CDR2 SVGEGT. There are 13 residues in the CDR3. In DNA, the CDR3 is TGTGCCAGCAGTTACATCGGGGGAACTGAAGCTTTCTTT. This translates into CASSYIGGTEAFF.

The J gene is TRBJ2-7, the V gene TRBV12-3 or TRBV12-4; weak D call: TRBD1 (5 bases). The CDR3 spans 13 residues. Trimming pared 6 bases from V and 0 bases from J, leaving 9 bases between. The CDR3 loop is CASRRQSSYEQYF. The CDR3 nucleotides are TGTGCCAGCAGGAGACAGAGCTCCTACGAGCAGTACTTC.

The chain is built from TRBV7-9 and TRBJ2-3, with D possibly matching TRBD1 (6 bases). Germline lookup yields CDR1 SEHNR and CDR2 FQNEAQ (reference sequence). V dropped 5 bases and J dropped 0 bases, with 18 bases sitting between them. The CDR3 runs 17 residues. As DNA, the CDR3 is TGTGCCAGCAGCCTAACGACAGGAGGAACTAGCACAGATACGCAGTATTTT. It is translated as CASSLTTGGTSTDTQYF.

The gene calls are TRBV5-1 and TRBJ2-7, with D possibly TRBD1 on 6 matching bases. Germline assignment: CDR1 SGHRS and CDR2 YFSETQ. Trimming took off 7 bases at V and 2 bases at J, with 13 bases between the two ends. The CDR3 is 13 residues long. The CDR3: CASGLRTAYEQYF. The CDR3 DNA follows: TGCGCCAGCGGCCTGAGGACAGCCTACGAGCAGTACTTC. Based on the CDR3 plus reference TRBV5-1 and TRBJ2-7, the full variable domain is KAGVTQTPRYLIKTRGQQVTLSCSPISGHRSVSWYQQTPGQGLQFLFEYFSETQRNKGNFPGRFSGRQFSNSRSEMNVSTLELGDSALYLCASGLRTAYEQYFGPGTRLTVT.

The chain joins TRBV5-6 to TRBJ1-6; D is unresolved. The CDR3 is 17 amino acids. V was clipped by 0 bases and J by 3 bases, with 13 bases between them. Germline CDR1 and CDR2: SGHDT and YYEEEE. CDR3 DNA: TGTGCCAGCAGCTTGGATTTCGGCAGAAACTATAATTCACCCCTCCACTTT. It specifies CASSLDFGRNYNSPLHF.

This clonotype was detected a few times. The V call is TRBV5-1, the J call TRBJ2-7, with D tentatively TRBD1 (6 bases). CDR1 SGHRS and CDR2 YFSETQ come from the germline V gene. The V and J ends lost 3 bases and 6 bases respectively, with 16 bases between them. The CDR3 runs to 14 residues. The CDR3 sequence is CASSWGGGIGEQYF. In nucleotides, the CDR3 is TGCGCCAGCAGCTGGGGTGGGGGCATTGGCGAGCAGTACTTC. Looking up the rest from reference TRBV5-1 and TRBJ2-7 gives the full variable domain: KAGVTQTPRYLIKTRGQQVTLSCSPISGHRSVSWYQQTPGQGLQFLFEYFSETQRNKGNFPGRFSGRQFSNSRSEMNVSTLELGDSALYLCASSWGGGIGEQYFGPGTRLTVT.

This clonotype was recorded only once. This chain uses TRBV27 with TRBJ1-1; 10 positions match TRBD1. Germline-derived CDR1 and CDR2 are MNHEY and SMNVEV (reference sequence). CDR3 size: 13 residues. The ends lost 8 bases at V and 6 bases at J; junction bases unmatched: 6. The CDR3 protein is CASRDRGIAEAFF. The CDR3 bases are TGTGCCAGCCGGGACAGGGGAATCGCTGAAGCTTTCTTT.

The table lists this clonotype with a few counts. J is TRBJ1-2 and V is TRBV2; a possible D gene is TRBD1 (6 bases). Trimming cost V 2 bases and J 5 bases, with 12 bases left between them. The CDR3 is 14 residues long. CDR1 SNHLY and CDR2 FYNNEI come from the germline V gene. For the CDR3, the DNA is TGTGCCAGCAGTGAAAGCAGGGGCCTTTATGGCTACACCTTC. Translation gives CASSESRGLYGYTF.

There are a few counts of this clonotype. The V gene is TRBV29-1, the J gene TRBJ1-5, with a tentative D call TRBD1 (5 bases). Germline CDR1 reads SQVTM; CDR2 reads ANQGSEA. The CDR3 runs to 14 residues. V lost 6 bases, J lost 0 bases, and 12 bases lay in between. The CDR3 DNA follows: TGCAGCGTAGAAACAGGTAATAGCAATCAGCCCCAGCATTTT. Translating gives CSVETGNSNQPQHF.

This clonotype was found once. CDR3 protein: CASSKDGRVYGYTF. As DNA, the CDR3 is TGTGCCAGCAGCAAAGATGGCAGAGTCTATGGCTACACCTTC. V is TRBV21-1 and J is TRBJ1-2. TRBV21-1 is described as a pseudogene. This CDR3 is built from 14 residues.

This clonotype was seen a handful of times. The genes are TRBV27 and TRBJ2-7; tentatively, D is TRBD1 or TRBD2 (6 bases each). Germline V gene data show CDR1 as MNHEY and CDR2 as SMNVEV (reference sequence). There are 13 residues in the CDR3. Trimming left V 6 bases short and J 5 bases short, with 14 bases between. CDR3 sequence: CASSLGGTNEQYF. CDR3 DNA sequence: TGTGCCAGCAGCCTAGGGGGGACCAACGAGCAGTACTTC.

A few counts support this clonotype. V is TRBV20-1 and J is TRBJ1-5; D is unclear. This CDR3 is 13 amino acids long. Deletions cut 3 bases from V and 3 bases from J, with 9 bases between. The V gene's germline CDR1 is DFQATT and CDR2 SNEGSKA (reference sequence). The CDR3 region is CSASKRVNQPQHF. The CDR3 DNA reads as TGCAGTGCTAGCAAACGGGTCAATCAGCCCCAGCATTTT.

This clonotype was picked up a small number of times. The chain is built from TRBV14 and TRBJ1-2; no clear D gene. Trimming shortened V by 0 bases and J by 5 bases, and 7 bases separated the two germline ends. The CDR3 totals 13 residues. Germline lookup yields CDR1 SGHDN and CDR2 FVKESK. CDR3 nucleotide sequence: TGTGCCAGCAGCCAAGATCCCCTTTATGGCTACACCTTC. Amino acids: CASSQDPLYGYTF.

This clonotype was observed a few times. The chain has TRBV6-2 or TRBV6-3 and TRBJ2-7; a possible D gene is TRBD2 (5 bases). The CDR3 consists of 14 residues. CDR1 and CDR2 (germline): MNHEY, SVGEGT. V gave up 3 bases and J gave up 2 bases, with 11 bases separating them. The CDR3 is CASSYLDGTYEQYF. The CDR3 DNA sequence: TGTGCCAGCAGTTATTTGGACGGGACCTACGAGCAGTACTTC.

This chain joins TRBV3-1 and TRBJ2-2; a possible D gene is TRBD1 (6 bases). Trimming took off 3 bases at V and 3 bases at J, with 14 bases between the two ends. Germline CDR1 LGHDT, CDR2 YNNKEL (reference sequence). CDR3 length equals 16 residues. The DNA of the CDR3 is TGTGCCAGCAGCCAGGTGGGGGCCGTGTACACCGGGGAGCTGTTTTTT. It yields the protein CASSQVGAVYTGELFF.

This sequence joins TRBV6-6 and TRBJ2-1, with TRBD1 matching over 9 bases. V was clipped by 5 bases and J by 7 bases; unmatched bases: 9. Germline V lookup: CDR1 MNHNY, CDR2 SVGAGI (reference sequence). CDR3 length equals 15 residues. CDR3 region: CASSTGDRVKNEQFF. Here the CDR3 DNA reads TGTGCCAGCAGTACGGGGGACAGGGTAAAGAATGAGCAGTTCTTC.